This T cell receptor beta chain is drawn from a study of Ad26.COV2.S vaccination and SARS-CoV-2 variants. Overall study findings and caveats: Recipients of vaccine and of placebo showed similar breadth of their non-spike TCR repertoires. The authors reported substantial breadth in spike-specific CD8+ and CD4+ T cell responses after vaccination.

Method: immunoSEQ multiplex PCR; TCRdb's copy keeps in-frame clones and lacks some. The table includes about 320,000 clones, around 90% detected once. This clone showed up just once. Its antigen is undetermined. Documented treatment: around 19 received Ad26.COV2.S at low or high dose, single or two shots; five or six received placebo; per-sample allocation not given. After the first vaccine or placebo injection, samples were drawn on day 63. This sequence originates from a person between 18 and 65 years old who received the Ad26.COV2.S COVID-19 vaccine or a placebo. The source was peripheral blood, collected in a trial of Ad26.COV2.S vaccine versus placebo.

The CDR3 DNA is TGTGCCAGCTCACCACCGGGGCTACTAGCGGGGGGATTCCAAGAGACCCAGTACTTC. Amino acids: CASSPPGLLAGGFQETQYF. The chain employs TRBV18 and TRBJ2-5, with 12 positions matching TRBD2. The length of the CDR3 is 19 residues. Trimming removed 0 bases from V and 1 base from J; junction bases left unmatched: 9. Looked up from germline, CDR1 is KGHSH and CDR2 is LQKENI.